Below, one TCR beta chain is given with its context. What it binds is unknown. This sample is drawn from a study of human T cells and chemical hapten exposure. As for the study in general: The study patch tested 0.01% DPC on the upper back and read results at 6 days. Variation in per-sample TCR yields came mainly from small pooled library volume differences. Findings of the study overall: Having alopecia, the donors may differ immunologically from healthy people.

Time point noted: patch test 2, 6 weeks after DPC sensitization. The sample's treatment: therapeutic diphenylcyclopropenone sensitization with weekly scalp DPC. TCRdb re-called the RACE reads with MiXCR, one entry per CDR3 protein. The sample shows about 400,000 distinct CDR3 sequences, under 6.5% of them seen only once. The source is a woman aged 18-29 years with alopecia areata. Some clones in this sample may be carry-over from other donors' samples. The sequences come from whole blood, collected in connection with sensitization to the hapten diphenylcyclopropenone (DPC).

CDR3 nucleotides: TGTGCCAGCACCTCGCTGCTTTTTAGTGGGGAGCAGTACTTC. It encodes CASTSLLFSGEQYF. The rearrangement joins TRBV6-6 to TRBJ2-7; D call uncertain. V dropped 7 bases and J dropped 7 bases, with 20 bases sitting between them. This CDR3 has 14 amino acids. Germline values: CDR1 MNHNY, CDR2 SVGAGI (reference sequence).